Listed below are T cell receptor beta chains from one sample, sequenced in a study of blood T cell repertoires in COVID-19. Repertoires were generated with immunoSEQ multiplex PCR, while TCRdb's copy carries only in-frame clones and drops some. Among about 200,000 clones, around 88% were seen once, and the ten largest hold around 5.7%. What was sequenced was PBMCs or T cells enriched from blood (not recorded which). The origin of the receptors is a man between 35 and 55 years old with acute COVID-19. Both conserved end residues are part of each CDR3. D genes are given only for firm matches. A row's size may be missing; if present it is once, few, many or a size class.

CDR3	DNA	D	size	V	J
CASSITGTDTDTQYF	TGCGCCAGCAGCATCACCGGGACAGACACAGATACGCAGTATTTT	TRBD1	-	TRBV5-1	TRBJ2-3
CASSLDRGPETQYF	TGCGCCAGCAGCTTGGACAGGGGGCCAGAGACCCAGTACTTC	TRBD1	-	TRBV5-1	TRBJ2-5
CASSTTGEGETQYF	TGTGCCAGCAGCACGACAGGGGAGGGCGAGACCCAGTACTTC	-	-	TRBV7-9	TRBJ2-5
CSVEEIRETGELFF	TGCAGCGTTGAAGAGATCAGGGAAACCGGGGAGCTGTTTTTT	-	-	TRBV29-1	TRBJ2-2
CASSGSGRAIEKQYF	TGTGCCAGCAGCGGTAGCGGGAGGGCCATCGAGAAGCAGTACTTC	TRBD2	-	TRBV28	TRBJ2-7
CASTGFSYEQYF	TGTGCCAGCACAGGGTTCTCCTACGAGCAGTACTTC	-	few	TRBV6-5	TRBJ2-7
CASSPGQVGNQPQHF	TGTGCCAGCAGCCCAGGGCAGGTTGGCAATCAGCCCCAGCATTTT	-	once	TRBV11-2	TRBJ1-5
CASSFGLAGSYEQYF	TGTGCCAGCAGTTTCGGCCTAGCGGGAAGCTACGAGCAGTACTTC	TRBD2	-	TRBV27	TRBJ2-7
CATSREGGANEKLFF	TGTGCCACGTCAAGGGAAGGAGGAGCTAATGAAAAACTGTTTTTT	-	-	TRBV6-5	TRBJ1-4
CAIKEEEFEKLFF	TGTGCCATCAAAGAAGAGGAGTTTGAAAAACTGTTTTTT	-	few	TRBV10-3	TRBJ1-4
CASSLADGALTDTQYF	TGTGCCAGCAGCTTAGCAGACGGAGCACTCACAGATACGCAGTATTTT	-	-	TRBV7-2	TRBJ2-3
CASRQNQGSGNTIYF	TGTGCCAGCAGGCAGAATCAGGGCTCTGGAAACACCATATATTTT	-	once	TRBV6-5	TRBJ1-3
CASSREEGRETQYF	TGTGCCAGCAGCCGCGAGGAAGGGAGAGAGACCCAGTACTTC	-	-	TRBV4-2	TRBJ2-5
CASIRGSEAFF	TGTGCCAGCATCAGGGGTTCTGAAGCTTTCTTT	-	-	TRBV12-3/TRBV12-4	TRBJ1-1
CASSHRTSDYEQYF	TGCGCCAGCAGTCATAGGACTAGCGATTACGAGCAGTACTTC	TRBD2	-	TRBV23-1	TRBJ2-7
CASSLRAGQLHGYTF	TGTGCCAGCAGCCTAAGGGCGGGACAGTTGCACGGCTACACCTTC	TRBD1	few	TRBV3-1/TRBV3-2	TRBJ1-2
CASGLGDRDTNEQFF	TGTGCTAGTGGTTTGGGGGACAGGGATACGAATGAGCAGTTCTTC	TRBD1	-	TRBV12-5	TRBJ2-1
CATSDLPDSQLFF	TGTGCCACCAGTGATTTGCCGGACAGCCAACTGTTTTTT	-	-	TRBV24-1	TRBJ1-4
CASSLGQGYGYTF	TGTGCCAGCAGTTTGGGGCAGGGCTATGGCTACACCTTC	-	-	TRBV28	TRBJ1-2
CASSPFHIPRGQLVNSPLHF	TGTGCCAGCAGCCCCTTCCACATTCCCAGGGGGCAGCTGGTGAATTCACCCCTCCACTTT	TRBD1	-	TRBV3-1/TRBV3-2	TRBJ1-6
CASSFQRTLHF	TGTGCCAGCAGCTTCCAACGGACACTCCACTTT	-	-	TRBV5-4	TRBJ1-6
CASGIKVTPGTAWNQPQHF	TGTGCCAGCGGTATTAAGGTGACCCCAGGGACAGCCTGGAATCAGCCCCAGCATTTT	TRBD1	many	TRBV5-6	TRBJ1-5
CASSLRGSVGNTIYF	TGCGCCAGCAGCTTACGCGGCAGCGTTGGAAACACCATATATTTT	-	-	TRBV5-1	TRBJ1-3
CAISAGGTDTQYF	TGTGCCATCAGTGCGGGAGGGACAGATACGCAGTATTTT	TRBD2	-	TRBV10-3	TRBJ2-3
CASSLGEAKRRSPFF	TGCGCCAGCAGCCTGGGGGAGGCGAAGCGCCGTTCCCCGTTCTTC	-	-	TRBV4-1	TRBJ2-1
CASSLSTVSYEQYF	TGTGCCAGCAGCTTGTCGACAGTCTCCTACGAGCAGTACTTC	-	-	TRBV5-5	TRBJ2-7
CASAIGGRQAEQYF	TGTGCCAGCGCGATCGGGGGGCGGCAGGCCGAGCAGTACTTC	-	-	TRBV28	TRBJ2-7
CATSAGGNNEQFF	TGTGCCACCAGTGCTGGAGGAAACAATGAGCAGTTCTTC	-	-	TRBV24-1	TRBJ2-1
CASSRDRPPYEQYF	TGTGCCAGTAGTAGGGACAGGCCGCCCTACGAGCAGTACTTC	TRBD1	once	TRBV19	TRBJ2-7
CASKSDRTSSYNEQFF	TGTGCCAGCAAATCTGACCGGACAAGCTCCTACAATGAGCAGTTCTTC	-	once	TRBV6-6	TRBJ2-1
CASSYSGANGYTF	TGTGCCAGCAGTTACTCGGGGGCCAATGGCTACACCTTC	-	-	TRBV6-2/TRBV6-3	TRBJ1-2
CASSLRGDTEAFF	TGTGCCAGCAGTTTGCGGGGAGACACTGAAGCTTTCTTT	-	-	TRBV27	TRBJ1-1
CASSQGKAPGTQYF	TGTGCCAGCAGCCAAGGGAAGGCCCCGGGGACCCAGTACTTC	-	-	TRBV3-1/TRBV3-2	TRBJ2-5
CASSFGGDYGYTF	TGTGCCAGCAGCTTCGGAGGGGACTATGGCTACACCTTC	-	-	TRBV5-6	TRBJ1-2
CAGLGVSDTQYF	TGTGCCGGGCTGGGCGTTTCAGATACGCAGTATTTT	-	-	TRBV6-5	TRBJ2-3
CAISNQGWQPQHF	TGTGCCATAAGTAATCAGGGTTGGCAGCCCCAGCATTTT	-	once	TRBV24-1	TRBJ1-5
CASSENGRGGTEAFF	TGTGCCAGCAGTGAAAACGGACGTGGAGGCACTGAAGCTTTCTTT	-	-	TRBV25-1	TRBJ1-1
CASSSGRAVGNEQFF	TGTGCCAGCAGCAGCGGGAGGGCCGTGGGCAATGAGCAGTTCTTC	TRBD2	-	TRBV4-2	TRBJ2-1
CASSQSGGGFAPLHF	TGCGCCAGCAGCCAATCTGGGGGCGGGTTTGCACCCCTCCACTTT	-	-	TRBV4-3	TRBJ1-6
CASSFEYGYTF	TGTGCCAGCAGTTTCGAGTATGGCTACACCTTC	-	-	TRBV28	TRBJ1-2
CASSYSRSGTGNTIYF	TGCGCCAGCAGCTACTCCAGGTCAGGGACTGGAAACACCATATATTTT	-	-	TRBV5-1	TRBJ1-3
CASRDLSGSLEQYF	TGCGCCAGCAGGGACCTTAGCGGTAGCTTGGAGCAGTACTTC	-	few	TRBV5-1	TRBJ2-7
CSVERGGDGVAFF	TGCAGCGTTGAAAGGGGAGGAGACGGAGTAGCTTTCTTT	-	-	TRBV29-1	TRBJ1-1
CASSRLGGSEQYF	TGTGCCAGCAGTCGCCTGGGGGGGAGCGAGCAGTACTTC	TRBD2	few	TRBV11-1	TRBJ2-7
CASSRGNTEAFF	TGTGCCAGCAGCAGGGGTAACACTGAAGCTTTCTTT	-	-	TRBV12-3/TRBV12-4	TRBJ1-1
CASSVSGVVSVEQFF	TGTGCCAGCAGCGTGTCGGGTGTTGTGTCGGTTGAGCAGTTCTTC	-	-	TRBV9	TRBJ2-1
CASSQYRTGGQGEQYF	TGTGCCAGCAGCCAATATCGGACAGGTGGGCAGGGAGAGCAGTACTTC	TRBD1	-	TRBV16	TRBJ2-7
CASSPGPQENTIYF	TGTGCCAGCTCACCTGGGCCCCAGGAAAACACCATATATTTT	-	-	TRBV18	TRBJ1-3
CASSFGFSAGELFF	TGCGCCAGCAGCTTCGGGTTTTCGGCCGGGGAGCTGTTTTTT	-	few	TRBV5-1	TRBJ2-2
CASPQLGGAGGELFF	TGTGCCAGTCCCCAGTTAGGGGGCGCGGGCGGGGAGCTGTTTTTT	TRBD1	-	TRBV19	TRBJ2-2
CASSLARTSGRNTGELFF	TGTGCCAGCAGCTTAGCCCGGACTAGCGGCAGAAACACCGGGGAGCTGTTTTTT	TRBD2	-	TRBV7-2	TRBJ2-2
CASSIGQQSHYGYTF	TGTGCCAGTAGTATTGGACAGCAATCTCACTATGGCTACACCTTC	-	-	TRBV19	TRBJ1-2
CASRLTGQTDEKLFF	TGTGCCAGCAGACTAACGGGACAGACGGATGAAAAACTGTTTTTT	TRBD1	-	TRBV7-9	TRBJ1-4
CASSPGQDTEAFF	TGTGCCAGCTCACCGGGTCAGGACACTGAAGCTTTCTTT	-	-	TRBV18	TRBJ1-1